Sequencing of this T cell receptor beta chain was carried out in a study of beta chain features in type 1 diabetes. Of the isolated RNA, all was reverse transcribed, and so the sequenced material was expressed TCRB transcripts. The method was immunoSEQ multiplex PCR; TCRdb's version includes in-frame clones alone and lacks a portion of them. The table records hundreds of thousands of clones, approximately 10% of them present only once. This clone was seen a few times. What it binds is not known. One end of the junction is discordant with germline, which a read error may explain. Study-wide points: Compared with healthy donors, patients appeared to share more similar naive, central memory and regulatory TCRB repertoires. A cDNA-based sequencing approach could over-represent cells with high TCR expression. Patients with Type 1 diabetes showed moderately but significantly shorter TCRB CDR3s in all four CD4+ subsets. Type 1 diabetes patients had VDJ junctions that carried fewer insertions and more deletions.

This CDR3 spans 18 amino acids. From germline, CDR1 is LGHNA and CDR2 YSLEER. Sequencing was done on a sample of naive CD4+ T cells from blood. V and J are TRBV4-3 and TRBJ2-2; the match to TRBD2 covers 13 bases. The sequence was collected from a man aged 25-40 years with type 1 diabetes. The CDR3 loop reads CASSLRTSGGHNTRGAVF. The CDR3 DNA reads TGCGCCAGCAGCCTCCGGACTAGCGGGGGCCATAACACCCGGGGAGCTGTTTTT.